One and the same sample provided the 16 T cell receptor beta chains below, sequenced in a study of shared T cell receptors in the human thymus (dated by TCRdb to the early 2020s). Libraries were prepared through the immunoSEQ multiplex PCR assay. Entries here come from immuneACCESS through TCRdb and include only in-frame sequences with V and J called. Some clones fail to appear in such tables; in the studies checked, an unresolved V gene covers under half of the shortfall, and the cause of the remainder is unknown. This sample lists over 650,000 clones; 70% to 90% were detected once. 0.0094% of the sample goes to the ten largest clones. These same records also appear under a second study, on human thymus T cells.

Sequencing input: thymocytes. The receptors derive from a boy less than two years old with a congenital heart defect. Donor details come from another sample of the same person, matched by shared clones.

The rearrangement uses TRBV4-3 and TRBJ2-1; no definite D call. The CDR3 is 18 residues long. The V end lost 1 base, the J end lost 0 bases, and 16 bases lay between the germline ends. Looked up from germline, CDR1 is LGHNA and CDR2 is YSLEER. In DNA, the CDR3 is TGCGCCAGCAGCCAAGGTGATATCAGACTCCTCTCCTACAATGAGCAGTTCTTC. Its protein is CASSQGDIRLLSYNEQFF.

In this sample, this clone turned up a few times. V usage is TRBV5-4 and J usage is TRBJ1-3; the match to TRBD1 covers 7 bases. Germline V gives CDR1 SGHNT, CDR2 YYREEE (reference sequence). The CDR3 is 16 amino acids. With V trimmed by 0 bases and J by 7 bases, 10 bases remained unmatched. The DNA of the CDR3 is TGTGCCAGCAGCTTGGCAGTCGGTCAGGGGGATAACACCATATATTTT. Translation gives CASSLAVGQGDNTIYF.

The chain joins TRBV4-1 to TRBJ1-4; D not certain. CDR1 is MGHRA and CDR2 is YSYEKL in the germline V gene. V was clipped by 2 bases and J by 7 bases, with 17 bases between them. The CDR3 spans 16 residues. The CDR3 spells CASSQYPGKLGEKLFF. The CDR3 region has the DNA TGCGCCAGCAGCCAATATCCCGGGAAGCTAGGTGAAAAACTGTTTTTT.

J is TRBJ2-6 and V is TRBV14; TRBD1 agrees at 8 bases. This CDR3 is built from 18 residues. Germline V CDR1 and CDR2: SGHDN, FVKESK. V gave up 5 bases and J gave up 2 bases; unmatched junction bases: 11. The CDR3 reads CASSVECNRGTGANVLTF. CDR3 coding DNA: TGTGCCAGCAGCGTGGAGTGCAACAGGGGGACTGGGGCCAACGTCCTGACTTTC. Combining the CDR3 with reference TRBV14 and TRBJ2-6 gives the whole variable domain EAGVTQFPSHSVIEKGQTVTLRCDPISGHDNLYWYRRVMGKEIKFLLHFVKESKQDESGMPNNRFLAERTGGTYSTLKVQPAELEDSGVYFCASSVECNRGTGANVLTFGAGSRLTVL.

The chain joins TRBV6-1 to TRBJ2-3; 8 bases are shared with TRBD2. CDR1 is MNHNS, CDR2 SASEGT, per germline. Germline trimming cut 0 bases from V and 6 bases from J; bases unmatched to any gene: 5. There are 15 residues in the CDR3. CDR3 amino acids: CASSEAVAGWDTQYF. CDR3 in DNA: TGTGCCAGCAGTGAAGCGGTAGCGGGGTGGGATACGCAGTATTTT.

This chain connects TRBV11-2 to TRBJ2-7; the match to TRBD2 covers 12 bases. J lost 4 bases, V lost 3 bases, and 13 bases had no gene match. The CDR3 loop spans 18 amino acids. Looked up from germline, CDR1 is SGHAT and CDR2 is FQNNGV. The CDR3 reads CASSFRIKTSGRWYEQYF. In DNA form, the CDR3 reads TGTGCCAGCAGCTTTCGGATCAAAACTAGCGGGAGGTGGTACGAGCAGTACTTC.

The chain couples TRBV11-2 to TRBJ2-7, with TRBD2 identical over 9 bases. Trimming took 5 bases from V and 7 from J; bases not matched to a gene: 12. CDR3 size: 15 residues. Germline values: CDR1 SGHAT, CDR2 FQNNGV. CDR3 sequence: CASSNPGTSPREQYF. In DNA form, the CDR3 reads TGTGCCAGCAGCAATCCCGGGACTAGCCCGAGGGAGCAGTACTTC.

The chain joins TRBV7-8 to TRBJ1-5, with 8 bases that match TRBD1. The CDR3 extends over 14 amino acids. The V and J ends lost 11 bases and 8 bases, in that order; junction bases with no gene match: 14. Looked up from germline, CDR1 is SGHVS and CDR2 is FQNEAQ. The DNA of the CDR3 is TGTGCCGGGGCCATCGACAGGGGTAGGGAGCCCCAGCATTTT. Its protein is CAGAIDRGREPQHF.

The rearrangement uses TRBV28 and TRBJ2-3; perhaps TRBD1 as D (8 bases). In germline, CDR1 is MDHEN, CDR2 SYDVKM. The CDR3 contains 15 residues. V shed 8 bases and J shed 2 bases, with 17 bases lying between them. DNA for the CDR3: TGTGCCAGCGGTACAGGGGGGGACGTCACAGATACGCAGTATTTT. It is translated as CASGTGGDVTDTQYF.

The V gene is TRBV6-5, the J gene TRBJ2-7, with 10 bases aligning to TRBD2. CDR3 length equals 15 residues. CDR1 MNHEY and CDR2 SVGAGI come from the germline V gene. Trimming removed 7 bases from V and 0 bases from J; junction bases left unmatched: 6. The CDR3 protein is CASKAGLAVSYEQYF. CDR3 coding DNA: TGTGCCAGCAAGGCTGGACTAGCGGTCTCCTACGAGCAGTACTTC.

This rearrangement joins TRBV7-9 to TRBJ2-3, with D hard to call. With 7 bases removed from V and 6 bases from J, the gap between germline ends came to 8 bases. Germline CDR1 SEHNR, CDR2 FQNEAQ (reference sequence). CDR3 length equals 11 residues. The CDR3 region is CASTELDTQYF. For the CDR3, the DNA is TGTGCCAGCACCGAGTTGGATACGCAGTATTTT.

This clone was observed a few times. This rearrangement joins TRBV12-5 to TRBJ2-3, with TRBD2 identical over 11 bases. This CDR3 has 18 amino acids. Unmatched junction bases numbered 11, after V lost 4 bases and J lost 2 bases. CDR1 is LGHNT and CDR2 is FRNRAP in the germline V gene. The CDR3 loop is CASGSDPGLADYTDTQYF. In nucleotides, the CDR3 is TGTGCTAGTGGTTCCGATCCGGGACTAGCGGATTACACAGATACGCAGTATTTT.

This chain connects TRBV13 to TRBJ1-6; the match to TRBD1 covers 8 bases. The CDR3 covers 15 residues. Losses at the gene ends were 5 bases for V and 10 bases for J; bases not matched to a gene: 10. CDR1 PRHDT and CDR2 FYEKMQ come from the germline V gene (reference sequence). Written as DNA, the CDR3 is TGTGCCAGCAGCCAAAAACAGGGGGACACGTCACCCCTCCACTTT. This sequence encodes CASSQKQGDTSPLHF.

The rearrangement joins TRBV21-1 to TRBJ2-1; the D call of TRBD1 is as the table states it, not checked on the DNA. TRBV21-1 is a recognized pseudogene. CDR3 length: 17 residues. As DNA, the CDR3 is TGTGCCAGCAGCTACGAAATGGGGGACAGGGCAACCAATGAGCAGTTCTTC. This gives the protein CASSYEMGDRATNEQFF.

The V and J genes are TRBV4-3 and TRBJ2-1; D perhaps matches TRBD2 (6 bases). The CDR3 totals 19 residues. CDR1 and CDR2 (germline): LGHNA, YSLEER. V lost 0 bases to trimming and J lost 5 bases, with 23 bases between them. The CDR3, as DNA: TGCGCCAGCAGCCAAGATCGGAGGGGAGGTGGAACGAAAGACAATGAGCAGTTCTTC. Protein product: CASSQDRRGGGTKDNEQFF.

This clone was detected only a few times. This chain's CDR3 is CASSQDVGAAGELFF. CDR3 in DNA: TGTGCCAGCAGCCAAGATGTAGGGGCGGCCGGGGAGCTGTTTTTT. V usage is TRBV14 and J usage is TRBJ2-2; D is possibly TRBD1 (5 bases). From germline, CDR1 is SGHDN and CDR2 FVKESK. Trimming took 0 bases from V and 6 from J, leaving 11 bases between them. The CDR3 length is 15 residues.